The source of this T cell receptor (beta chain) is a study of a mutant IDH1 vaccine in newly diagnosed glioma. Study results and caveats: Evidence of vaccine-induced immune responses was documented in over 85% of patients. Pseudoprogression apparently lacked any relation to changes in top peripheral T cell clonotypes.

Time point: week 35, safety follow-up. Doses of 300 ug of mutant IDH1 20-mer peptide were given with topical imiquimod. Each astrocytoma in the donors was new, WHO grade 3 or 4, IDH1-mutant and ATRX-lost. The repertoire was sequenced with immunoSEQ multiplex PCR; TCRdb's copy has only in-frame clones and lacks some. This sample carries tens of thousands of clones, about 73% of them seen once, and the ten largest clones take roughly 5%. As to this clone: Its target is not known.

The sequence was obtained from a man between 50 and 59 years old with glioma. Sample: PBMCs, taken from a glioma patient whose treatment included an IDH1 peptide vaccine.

The CDR3 here is CAWSVPPGSGNTIYF. Written as DNA, the CDR3 is TGTGCCTGGAGTGTACCCCCCGGCTCTGGAAACACCATATATTTT. The V call is TRBV30, the J call TRBJ1-3; the D is unclear. This CDR3 contains 15 residues. Germline V lookup: CDR1 GTSNPN, CDR2 SVGIG (reference sequence). The V and J ends lost 0 bases and 0 bases respectively, with 9 bases between them.